Here is one T cell receptor (beta chain) with its context. Clones were read by immunoSEQ multiplex PCR, and TCRdb kept only the in-frame ones, dropping some. This sample has around 140,000 clones, with 92% found just once. This sample was included in a study of control samples from healthy donors and cancer patients. CDR1 and CDR2 (germline): GTSNPN, SVGIG (reference sequence). The V and J ends lost 4 bases and 5 bases, in that order; junction bases with no gene match: 8. The CDR3 runs 14 residues. This receptor was identified in a woman in her forties or fifties in good health. The sequenced sample consisted of blood. The chain employs TRBV30 and TRBJ2-3; 8 nucleotides align to TRBD1. CDR3 in DNA: TGTGCCTGGAACTCGGTACAGGGGGGAGATACGCAGTATTTT. Residues: CAWNSVQGGDTQYF.